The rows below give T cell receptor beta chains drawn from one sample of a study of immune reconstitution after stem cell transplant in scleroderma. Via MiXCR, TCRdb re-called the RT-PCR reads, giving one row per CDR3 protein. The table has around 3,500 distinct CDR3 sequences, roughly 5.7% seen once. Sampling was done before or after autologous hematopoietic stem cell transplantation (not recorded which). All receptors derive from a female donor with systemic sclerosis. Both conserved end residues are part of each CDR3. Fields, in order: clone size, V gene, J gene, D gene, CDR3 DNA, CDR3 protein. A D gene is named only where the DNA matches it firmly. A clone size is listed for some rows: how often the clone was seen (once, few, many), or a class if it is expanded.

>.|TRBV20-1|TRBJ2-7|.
TGCAGTGCTAGAGGTCAACCTCGGACAAGCTCCTACGAGCAGTACTTC
CSARGQPRTSSYEQYF
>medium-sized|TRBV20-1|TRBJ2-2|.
TGCAGTGCCCCGAGAGGGGGGGTGAACACCGGGGAGCTGTTTTTT
CSAPRGGVNTGELFF
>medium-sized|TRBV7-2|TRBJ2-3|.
TGTGCCAGCAGCTTAGTAGGTCTAGCAGTAGATACGCAGTATTTT
CASSLVGLAVDTQYF
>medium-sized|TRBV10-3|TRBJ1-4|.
TGTGCCATCAGTGTGGGGGGAAATGAAAAACTGTTTTTT
CAISVGGNEKLFF
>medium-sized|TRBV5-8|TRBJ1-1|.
TGTGCCAGCAGCTTGGGGGGGCTGAGAACTGAAGCTTTCTTT
CASSLGGLRTEAFF
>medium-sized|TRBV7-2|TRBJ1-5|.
TGTGCCAGCAGCATTTCGACAGCGAGAGGCAATCAGCCCCAGCATTTT
CASSISTARGNQPQHF
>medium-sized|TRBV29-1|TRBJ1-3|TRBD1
TGCAGCGTCTACGGACAGGGAGGAAACACCATATATTTT
CSVYGQGGNTIYF
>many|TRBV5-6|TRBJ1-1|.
TGTGCCAGCAGCTTGTGGGCAGTTGAAGCTTTCTTT
CASSLWAVEAFF
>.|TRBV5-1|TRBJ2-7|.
TGCGCCAGCAGGAGGGACTGGGCCTACGAGCAGTACTTC
CASRRDWAYEQYF
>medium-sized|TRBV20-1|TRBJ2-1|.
TGCAGTGCTAGTCCCCAGACAGGAGGGATATTCCATGAGCAGTTCTTC
CSASPQTGGIFHEQFF
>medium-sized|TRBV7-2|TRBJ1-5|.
TGTGCCAGCAGCTTGGGGGATAGCAATCAGCCCCAGCATTTT
CASSLGDSNQPQHF